The 32 T cell receptor beta chains listed next were all sequenced from one sample in a study of breast tumors, draining lymph nodes, adjacent tissues. Breast cancer patients provided tissue from their axillary draining lymph nodes. TCRdb re-derived calls from the multiplex PCR reads in MiXCR, one entry per CDR3 protein. This table holds 130,000 or so distinct CDR3 sequences, 21% found once. Material for sequencing was axillary lymph node tissue. These receptors came from a female donor with breast cancer. Some clones in this sample may be carry-over from other donors' samples.

As to this clonotype: This sequence may be a read error, since a much larger clone differs from it by one base. The rearrangement joins TRBV18 to TRBJ1-2, with D unresolved. Trimming removed 5 bases from V and 0 bases from J, with 19 bases in between. Germline V CDR1 and CDR2: KGHSH, LQKENI. This CDR3 comprises 17 residues. The CDR3 spells CASSSSIGKGSNYGYTF. CDR3 DNA sequence: TGTGCCAGCTCATCGTCGATCGGGAAAGGCTCTAACTATGGCTACACCTTC.

A note on this clonotype: This may arise from a read error, as a much more abundant clone is one base away. The missing conserved phenylalanine or tryptophan at the end of this CDR3 makes a read error likely. The V gene is TRBV4-1, the J gene TRBJ2-1; 14 nucleotides match TRBD2. CDR3 length: 16 amino acids. Trimming at V came to 5 bases and at J to 7 bases, leaving 7 bases not matched to a gene. Germline V gene data show CDR1 as MGHRA and CDR2 as YSYEKL. CDR3 coding DNA: TGCGCCAGCAGCGAACCGGGACTAGCGGGAGTAAATGAGCAGTTCTCC. This sequence encodes CASSEPGLAGVNEQFS.

In this sample, this clonotype turned up many times. The junction does not match germline at one end; this may be a read error. The V call is TRBV11-2, the J call TRBJ2-7; D unclear. CDR1 and CDR2 from the germline V gene are SGHAT and FQNNGV. This CDR3 region has 11 residues. The CDR3 DNA is TGTGCCAGCAGCTTAGATTGGGCGCCGACATTC. Translated, it gives CASSLDWAPTF.

This clonotype was seen many times. The rearrangement joins TRBV9 to TRBJ2-2; 12 nucleotides align to TRBD2. Losses at the gene ends were 3 bases for V and 0 bases for J; bases not matched to a gene: 6. Germline lookup yields CDR1 SGDLS and CDR2 YYNGEE. This CDR3 has 18 amino acids. CDR3 residues: CASSAGLAGTANTGELFF. For the CDR3, the DNA is TGTGCCAGCAGCGCAGGACTAGCGGGAACCGCGAACACCGGGGAGCTGTTTTTT.

About this clonotype itself: A much larger clone sits a single nucleotide away, making a read error possible. The chain combines TRBV5-1 with TRBJ1-2; 10 bases match TRBD1. Germline CDR1 and CDR2: SGHRS and YFSETQ. This CDR3 region has 14 residues. The CDR3 region is CASSRDRGQSGCTF. CDR3 bases: TGCGCCAGCAGCCGCGACAGGGGGCAGAGTGGCTGCACCTTC.

This clonotype showed up just a few times. V and J are TRBV28 and TRBJ2-2; 8 bases fit TRBD1. V lost 2 bases and J lost 4; bases outside the gene matches: 6. The CDR3 has 16 amino acids. CDR1 MDHEN and CDR2 SYDVKM come from the germline V gene. The CDR3 coding sequence is TGTGCCAGCAGTTTAATAGGACAGGGTTCCACCGGGGAGCTGTTTTTT. Its protein product is CASSLIGQGSTGELFF.

This clonotype was counted at least ten times. J is TRBJ2-1 and V is TRBV10-3; tentatively, D is TRBD2 (6 bases). The V and J ends lost 8 bases and 7 bases respectively, with 15 bases between them. This CDR3 region has 13 residues. Germline values: CDR1 ENHRY, CDR2 SYGVKD. CDR3 loop: CAIVGSLGNEQFF. CDR3 sequence (DNA): TGTGCCATCGTCGGGAGTTTGGGAAATGAGCAGTTCTTC.

This clonotype appeared many times. The chain joins TRBV24-1 to TRBJ2-7, with 8 nucleotides matching TRBD1. Germline-derived CDR1 and CDR2 are KGHDR and SFDVKD. This CDR3 comprises 15 residues. Germline trimming cut 3 bases from V and 3 bases from J; bases unmatched to any gene: 6. As DNA, the CDR3 is TGTGCCACCAGTGATGCCGGGACAGGCAACTACGAGCAGTACTTC. It translates to CATSDAGTGNYEQYF.

This clonotype was detected many times. The chain employs TRBV9 and TRBJ2-7; D unresolved. Germline V gives CDR1 SGDLS, CDR2 YYNGEE. The V and J ends lost 3 bases and 6 bases respectively, with 13 bases between them. This CDR3 is built from 13 residues. DNA of the CDR3: TGTGCCAGCAGCGGGAGCACGTACGGCGAGCAGTACTTC. This sequence encodes CASSGSTYGEQYF.

This clonotype came up many times. J is TRBJ2-7 and V is TRBV19; 9 bases agree with TRBD2. The germline CDR1 and CDR2 sequences are LNHDA and SQIVND (reference sequence). Trimming at V came to 7 bases and at J to 3 bases, leaving 10 bases not matched to a gene. The CDR3 spans 15 residues. The CDR3 DNA is TGTGCCAGTACCCAAGGGCGGGAGGGCCGCTACGAGCAGTACTTC. Translated: CASTQGREGRYEQYF.

This clonotype showed up many times. This chain links TRBV20-1 with TRBJ2-5; 7 positions agree with TRBD2. V lost 6 bases and J lost 5; bases outside the gene matches: 9. Germline V lookup: CDR1 DFQATT, CDR2 SNEGSKA (reference sequence). The length of the CDR3 is 13 residues. CDR3 in amino acids: CSAWAGARETQYF. CDR3 bases: TGCAGTGCATGGGCGGGAGCAAGGGAGACCCAGTACTTC.

This clonotype was counted ten times or more. The chain combines TRBV5-6 with TRBJ1-2; TRBD1 might be the D (6 bases). The CDR3 is 14 residues long. The V end lost 2 bases, the J end lost 0 bases, and 8 bases lay between the germline ends. Germline V gives CDR1 SGHDT, CDR2 YYEEEE. CDR3 nucleotide sequence: TGTGCCAGCAGCTTCAGGACAGCTAACTATGGCTACACCTTC. This encodes CASSFRTANYGYTF.

For this clonotype: A much larger clone differs by one base, so this may be a read error. This chain connects TRBV7-8 to TRBJ2-7; D is ambiguous. The CDR3 has 14 residues. Deletions cut 5 bases from V and 6 bases from J, with 17 bases between. Germline V lookup: CDR1 SGHVS, CDR2 FQNEAQ. The CDR3 coding sequence is TGTGCCAGCAGCCCCTACGCGGACGGATGCGAGCAGTACTTC. It codes for CASSPYADGCEQYF.

This clonotype appeared a few times. This chain links TRBV5-4 with TRBJ1-3, with a tentative D call TRBD1 (5 bases). This CDR3 region has 15 residues. The germline V gene encodes CDR1 SGHNT and CDR2 YYREEE (reference sequence). V lost 4 bases, J lost 0 bases, and 11 bases lay in between. The CDR3 nucleotides are TGTGCCAGCAGCCGGGCGGGGGGCTCTGGAAACACCATATATTTT. Translating gives CASSRAGGSGNTIYF.

At least ten counts were recorded for this clonotype. The chain joins TRBV30 to TRBJ2-7; TRBD2 is a possible D gene (5 bases). CDR1 and CDR2 (germline): GTSNPN, SVGIG (reference sequence). The CDR3 spans 16 residues. Trimming shortened V by 0 bases and J by 4 bases, and 19 bases separated the two germline ends. In DNA, the CDR3 is TGTGCCTGGAGTGTGTCGGCCCCCCGACGAGGGTACGAGCAGTACTTC. It codes for CAWSVSAPRRGYEQYF.

This clonotype was counted many times. The chain recombines TRBV5-4 with TRBJ2-7; TRBD1 matches 7 bases. J lost 3 bases, V lost 3 bases, and 3 bases had no gene match. The CDR3 has 13 amino acids. Germline V gene sequence: CDR1 SGHNT, CDR2 YYREEE (reference sequence). The CDR3 protein is CASSSPGGYEQYF. The CDR3 DNA is TGTGCCAGCAGCTCCCCAGGGGGCTACGAGCAGTACTTC.

Turning to this clonotype: A much larger clone lies a single base off, so this may be a read error. The final CDR3 position lacks the conserved phenylalanine or tryptophan, pointing to a likely read error. The chain carries TRBV19 and TRBJ1-2; 12 nucleotides line up with TRBD1. Germline CDR1 is LNHDA and CDR2 is SQIVND (reference sequence). V lost 9 bases and J lost 2; bases outside the gene matches: 4. The CDR3 is 14 amino acids. CDR3 DNA: TGTGCCAGCCGGGACAGGGGGCTGAACTATGGCTACACCCTC. As protein: CASRDRGLNYGYTL.

This clonotype was observed at least ten times. The V and J genes are TRBV5-1 and TRBJ2-1, with a weak D call TRBD2 (5 bases). Between the trimmed V and J ends, which lost 3 bases and 8 bases, there was a span of 15 bases. The CDR3 length is 14 residues. Germline CDR1 and CDR2: SGHRS and YFSETQ. Here the CDR3 DNA reads TGCGCCAGCAGCTCGGACTTGGTACTCGATGAGCAGTTCTTC. It codes for CASSSDLVLDEQFF.

The sample holds one count of this clonotype. Since no conserved phenylalanine or tryptophan closes the CDR3, a read error is the likely cause. The chain combines TRBV7-6 with TRBJ2-2, with 10 bases fitting TRBD1. Germline loops: CDR1 SGHVS, CDR2 FNYEAQ. J gave up 4 bases and V 5 bases, and 4 bases lay outside the gene matches. The CDR3 extends over 15 amino acids. The CDR3 loop reads CASSTRTGGTGELFS. CDR3 in DNA: TGTGCCAGCAGCACCCGGACAGGGGGCACCGGGGAGCTGTTTTCT.

With regard to this clonotype: A much larger clone lies one base from this, so it may be a read error. The final CDR3 position lacks the conserved phenylalanine or tryptophan, pointing to a likely read error. The rearrangement links TRBV27 to TRBJ2-7; weak D call: TRBD1 (6 bases). Germline-derived CDR1 and CDR2 are MNHEY and SMNVEV (reference sequence). The CDR3 length is 14 residues. With 3 bases removed from V and 2 bases from J, the gap between germline ends came to 11 bases. The DNA of the CDR3 is TGTGCCAGCAGTTTCTCCAGGGGTACCTACGAGCAGTACCTC. This encodes CASSFSRGTYEQYL.

The sample holds many counts of this clonotype. The chain recombines TRBV10-3 with TRBJ1-2; D is possibly TRBD1 (5 bases). The CDR3 totals 15 residues. The V and J ends lost 0 bases and 4 bases respectively, with 12 bases between them. The germline CDR1 and CDR2 sequences are ENHRY and SYGVKD. The CDR3 loop is CAISESGGLFYGYTF. For the CDR3, the DNA is TGTGCCATCAGTGAGTCCGGGGGACTCTTCTATGGCTACACCTTC.

This clonotype was recorded at least ten times. CDR3 sequence: CATTTSGTHNEQFF. CDR3 bases: TGCGCCACCACAACTAGCGGAACCCACAATGAGCAGTTCTTC. V is TRBV5-1 and J is TRBJ2-1; 8 bases line up with TRBD2. The V gene's germline CDR1 is SGHRS and CDR2 YFSETQ. V trimming: 9 bases; J trimming: 5 bases; junction bases outside the gene matches: 10. This CDR3 is 14 amino acids long.

This clonotype was seen at least ten times. The chain recombines TRBV5-1 with TRBJ2-1, with D possibly being TRBD2 (5 bases). Per the germline V gene, CDR1 is SGHRS and CDR2 is YFSETQ. The length of the CDR3 is 18 residues. Trimming left V 3 bases short and J 0 bases short, with 19 bases between. Here the CDR3 DNA reads TGCGCCAGCAGCTCGCCCCCGAGAGGGTCGAGCTCCTACAATGAGCAGTTCTTC. Protein sequence: CASSSPPRGSSSYNEQFF.

This clonotype was picked up many times. V is TRBV2 and J is TRBJ2-3; D remains ambiguous. Germline CDR1 is SNHLY and CDR2 is FYNNEI. With 9 bases removed from V and 0 bases from J, the gap between germline ends came to 7 bases. The CDR3 consists of 12 residues. This CDR3 reads CASLQSTDTQYF. Written as DNA, the CDR3 is TGTGCCAGTCTACAAAGCACAGATACGCAGTATTTT. The variable domain in full, with the rest retrieved from reference TRBV2 and TRBJ2-3, is EPEVTQTPSHQVTQMGQEVILRCVPISNHLYFYWYRQILGQKVEFLVSFYNNEISEKSEIFDDQFSVERPDGSNFTLKIRSTKLEDSAMYFCASLQSTDTQYFGPGTRLTVL.

This clonotype was recorded at least ten times. The V gene is TRBV6-1, the J gene TRBJ1-4; 7 nucleotides agree with TRBD1. J lost 7 bases, V lost 4 bases, and 9 bases had no gene match. The V gene's germline CDR1 is MNHNS and CDR2 SASEGT. There are 15 residues in the CDR3. CDR3 DNA sequence: TGTGCCAGCAGTGGGTCACAGGGGCCCGGTGAAAAACTGTTTTTT. Encoded protein: CASSGSQGPGEKLFF.

This clonotype was observed many times. V usage is TRBV5-4 and J usage is TRBJ2-7; a possible D gene is TRBD1 (5 bases). The CDR3 sequence is 14 residues long. Germline CDR1 SGHNT, CDR2 YYREEE (reference sequence). With 3 bases removed from V and 3 bases from J, the gap between germline ends came to 13 bases. Written as DNA, the CDR3 is TGTGCCAGCAGCTCCGCCGCCGACAGCTACGAGCAGTACTTC. It translates to CASSSAADSYEQYF.

Ten or more counts support this clonotype. V gene TRBV6-5 combines with J gene TRBJ2-7, with TRBD1 matching over 7 bases. Germline lookup yields CDR1 MNHEY and CDR2 SVGAGI. V lost 6 bases, J lost 4 bases, and 3 bases stayed unmatched. CDR3 length: 12 amino acids. The CDR3 coding sequence is TGTGCCAGCAGGGGGACAGCTTACGAGCAGTACTTC. This encodes CASRGTAYEQYF.

This clonotype was seen at least ten times. The chain employs TRBV29-1 and TRBJ2-1, with 8 bases matching TRBD1. Germline-derived CDR1 and CDR2 are SQVTM and ANQGSEA. Trimming removed 7 bases from V and 0 bases from J; junction bases left unmatched: 2. The CDR3 loop spans 13 amino acids. The CDR3 protein is CSATGGSYNEQFF. DNA of the CDR3: TGCAGCGCTACAGGGGGCTCCTACAATGAGCAGTTCTTC.

Remarks on this clonotype: A read error may explain this, as a much larger clone is one base away. The gene calls are TRBV7-6 and TRBJ2-1; TRBD2 agrees at 8 bases. CDR1 and CDR2 from the germline V gene are SGHVS and FNYEAQ. The CDR3 loop spans 15 amino acids. This CDR3 is CASNLVAGGSGEQFF. In DNA form, the CDR3 reads TGTGCCAGCAACTTAGTGGCGGGAGGTTCAGGTGAGCAGTTCTTC.

The sample holds a few counts of this clonotype. V gene TRBV28 combines with J gene TRBJ2-3, with 8 bases matching TRBD2. The CDR3 runs to 20 residues. Per germline, CDR1 MDHEN and CDR2 SYDVKM. With 1 base clipped from V and 1 base from J, the junction kept 16 bases outside the gene matches. The CDR3 protein is CASSLLFSEREYSGTDTQYF. The CDR3 region has the DNA TGTGCCAGCAGTTTATTGTTCTCGGAGCGGGAGTACTCTGGCACAGATACGCAGTATTTT.

This clonotype was observed many times. The chain joins TRBV2 to TRBJ2-3; D may correspond to TRBD1 or TRBD2 (5 bases each). Germline lookup yields CDR1 SNHLY and CDR2 FYNNEI. The CDR3 has 14 amino acids. V shed 0 bases and J shed 6 bases, with 10 bases lying between them. CDR3 DNA: TGTGCCAGCAGTGAAGCGGGGACGGGCGATACGCAGTATTTT. It translates to CASSEAGTGDTQYF. Together with reference TRBV2 and TRBJ2-3, the CDR3 gives the full variable domain: EPEVTQTPSHQVTQMGQEVILRCVPISNHLYFYWYRQILGQKVEFLVSFYNNEISEKSEIFDDQFSVERPDGSNFTLKIRSTKLEDSAMYFCASSEAGTGDTQYFGPGTRLTVL.

This clonotype was found many times. This rearrangement joins TRBV15 to TRBJ2-5; the D gene could be TRBD1 or TRBD2 (6 bases each). Germline loops: CDR1 LNHNV, CDR2 YYDKDF (reference sequence). This CDR3 is built from 14 residues. Trimming cost V 5 bases and J 3 bases, with 13 bases left between them. DNA of the CDR3: TGTGCCACCAGCCCGACTAGGGGGGAAGAGACCCAGTACTTC. It specifies CATSPTRGEETQYF.